Listed here are 16 T cell receptor beta chains from one sample, sequenced in a study of PD-L1 blockade in urothelial cancer (dated by TCRdb to the late 2010s). Library preparation employed the immunoSEQ multiplex PCR assay. Entries here come from immuneACCESS through TCRdb and include only in-frame sequences with V and J called. Some clones fail to appear in such tables; in the studies checked, an unresolved V gene covers under half of the shortfall, and the cause of the remainder is unknown. This sample gives tens of thousands of clones in total; about 80% of them show up just once. The ten most abundant clones make up 2.5% to 3% of the sample. Source: PBMCs, taken around atezolizumab (anti-PD-L1) treatment. These TCRs come from a man between 70 and 80 years old with urothelial cancer.

This clone occurred once. The chain employs TRBV6-5 and TRBJ1-2; 8 bases agree with TRBD1. Germline assignment: CDR1 MNHEY and CDR2 SVGAGI. The CDR3 consists of 15 residues. Unmatched junction bases numbered 10, after V lost 5 bases and J lost 5 bases. The CDR3, as DNA: TGTGCCAGCAGTCCCGGGACAGGTGACACATATGGCTACACCTTC. Protein sequence: CASSPGTGDTYGYTF.

This clone showed up just once. This chain joins TRBV28 and TRBJ2-1; possibly TRBD2 for D (5 bases). This CDR3 is built from 12 residues. Trimming left V 5 bases short and J 6 bases short, with 8 bases between. The germline gives CDR1 MDHEN, CDR2 SYDVKM. CDR3 sequence: CASSGLINEQFF. As DNA, the CDR3 is TGTGCCAGCAGTGGACTTATCAATGAGCAGTTCTTC.

CDR3 amino acids: CASSQLAGVGYNEQFF. The CDR3 DNA reads as TGTGCCAGCAGCCAACTAGCGGGAGTTGGCTACAATGAGCAGTTCTTC. This chain uses TRBV5-6 with TRBJ2-1, with TRBD2 matching over 11 bases. CDR3 size: 16 residues. CDR1 is SGHDT and CDR2 is YYEEEE in the germline V gene. With V trimmed by 4 bases and J by 3 bases, 6 bases remained unmatched.

The rearrangement joins TRBV4-1 to TRBJ1-2; TRBD1 agrees at 7 bases. The junction had 6 bases not matched to a gene; V was cut back by 4 bases and J by 4 bases. CDR1 is MGHRA, CDR2 YSYEKL, per germline. The CDR3 length is 14 residues. DNA of the CDR3: TGCGCCAGCAGCCCTAACACAGGGGCCTATGGCTACACCTTC. Protein product: CASSPNTGAYGYTF.

This clone has a handful of counts. The V call is TRBV7-2, the J call TRBJ1-5, with a weak D call TRBD1 (6 bases). V lost 0 bases and J lost 9, with 21 bases in between. CDR1 SGHTA and CDR2 FQGNSA come from the germline V gene. CDR3 length equals 17 residues. Here the CDR3 DNA reads TGTGCCAGCAGCTTAGCGCCAATGACAGGTCTCGAGGGGCCCCAGCATTTT. Translation gives CASSLAPMTGLEGPQHF.

The genes are TRBV6-6 and TRBJ2-1; the D gene is possibly TRBD1 (6 bases). This CDR3 contains 13 residues. V dropped 7 bases and J dropped 4 bases, with 11 bases sitting between them. Germline CDR1 is MNHNY and CDR2 is SVGAGI (reference sequence). The CDR3 nucleotides are TGTGCCAGCACTGCAGGGGAGTACAATGAGCAGTTCTTC. Amino acid sequence: CASTAGEYNEQFF.

A single count supports this clone. V is TRBV9 and J is TRBJ2-1; D might be TRBD2 (5 bases). This CDR3 is 15 amino acids long. The germline V and J ends were trimmed by 2 bases and 9 bases, with 18 bases remaining between them. The germline CDR1 and CDR2 sequences are SGDLS and YYNGEE. In nucleotides, the CDR3 is TGTGCCAGCAGCGTCGAAGTGGGAGTAGTGGTTGAGCAGTTCTTC. Amino acids: CASSVEVGVVVEQFF.

The rearrangement links TRBV28 to TRBJ2-7; D may be TRBD1 (7 bases). The germline gives CDR1 MDHEN, CDR2 SYDVKM. The V end was cut by 3 bases, the J end by 3 bases, with 15 bases between. There are 15 residues in the CDR3. The CDR3 spells CASSFGQARDYEQYF. The CDR3 coding sequence is TGTGCCAGCAGTTTCGGACAGGCGCGGGACTACGAGCAGTACTTC.

The CDR3 bases are TGTGCCAGCATCCCCCGGAGGGCTTCGAACACTGAAGCTTTCTTT. It specifies CASIPRRASNTEAFF. The chain is built from TRBV28 and TRBJ1-1, with D uncertain. Germline CDR1 reads MDHEN; CDR2 reads SYDVKM. The CDR3 runs 15 residues. The germline V and J ends were trimmed by 7 bases and 1 base, with 16 bases remaining between them.

Notes on this clone: The junction departs from germline at one end; a sequencing error may be responsible. The rearrangement joins TRBV2 to TRBJ1-5, with D possibly matching TRBD1 (6 bases). The CDR3 is 13 amino acids. CDR1 SNHLY and CDR2 FYNNEI come from the germline V gene. CDR3 loop: CASSEARGSSINF. CDR3 DNA: TGTGCCAGCAGTGAAGCTAGGGGGAGCAGTATAAATTTT.

The V call is TRBV20-1, the J call TRBJ1-1, with a weak D call TRBD1 (5 bases). This CDR3 region has 10 residues. The V end was cut by 5 bases, the J end by 7 bases, with 8 bases between. Per the germline V gene, CDR1 is DFQATT and CDR2 is SNEGSKA (reference sequence). The CDR3 protein is CSARQFEAFF. In DNA form, the CDR3 reads TGCAGTGCTCGACAGTTTGAAGCTTTCTTT.

This clone showed up many times. The chain links TRBV30 to TRBJ2-1, with a weak D call TRBD1 (5 bases). CDR1 GTSNPN and CDR2 SVGIG come from the germline V gene (reference sequence). V lost 5 bases and J 2 bases, leaving 10 bases between the germline ends. CDR3 length equals 13 residues. The CDR3 DNA reads as TGTGCCTGGGCGGTGGGGCCCTACAATGAGCAGTTCTTC. It codes for CAWAVGPYNEQFF.

The rearrangement joins TRBV28 to TRBJ2-5, with TRBD1 as a possible D gene (5 bases). Trimming pared 7 bases from V and 2 bases from J, leaving 14 bases between. The CDR3 has 14 amino acids. CDR1 and CDR2 from the germline V gene are MDHEN and SYDVKM. In nucleotides, the CDR3 is TGTGCCAGCACCAACAGGTCCCCTCAAGAGACCCAGTACTTC. The encoded protein is CASTNRSPQETQYF.

The chain recombines TRBV4-1 with TRBJ2-7, with D possibly TRBD2 on 5 matching bases. The germline V gene has CDR1 MGHRA and CDR2 YSYEKL. Trimming removed 0 bases from V and 4 bases from J, with 7 bases in between. The length of the CDR3 is 13 residues. This CDR3 reads CASSQDSGYEQYF. CDR3 sequence (DNA): TGCGCCAGCAGCCAAGATTCGGGGTACGAGCAGTACTTC.

V is TRBV19 and J is TRBJ1-1; D gene unclear. Trimming took off 3 bases at V and 2 bases at J, with 13 bases between the two ends. CDR3 length: 15 amino acids. Germline V gives CDR1 LNHDA, CDR2 SQIVND (reference sequence). The CDR3 DNA reads as TGTGCCAGTAGTATTAATGCGGTGATAAACACTGAAGCTTTCTTT. It translates to CASSINAVINTEAFF.

The chain carries TRBV2 and TRBJ2-3; D gene ambiguous. This CDR3 region has 15 residues. CDR1 SNHLY and CDR2 FYNNEI come from the germline V gene. V lost 2 bases and J lost 0, with 9 bases in between. In DNA form, the CDR3 reads TGTGCCAGCAGTGAAAGGCGGTTTAGCACAGATACGCAGTATTTT. It translates to CASSERRFSTDTQYF.